This entry features one T cell receptor beta chain sequence. There are many counts of this clone. No cognate antigen has been identified for it. Per-nucleotide qualities are absent, and no much larger clonotype sits a single base away. Enrolling through a virtual design, the prospective study's participants ranged in age from about 18 to 100 years and lived across 20 to 30 United States geographic areas. In the prospective study, participants were assigned to cohorts based on the clinical history participants reported in a screening survey and a study questionnaire. In the prospective study, mobile phlebotomists collected whole blood, serum and a nasopharyngeal or oropharyngeal swab from each participant. Over an approximately 2-month period, participants in the prospective study had the option of providing additional blood draws and questionnaires. Prospective study blood samples were shipped either frozen or at room temperature before DNA extraction.

TCRbeta CDR3 regions were amplified from genomic DNA by means of the immunoSEQ Assay, a bias-controlled multiplex PCR. On the study's bioinformatics: The number of nucleated cells in each sample was estimated from the amplification of reference gene primers within the assay. To quantify the absolute abundance of each unique TCRbeta CDR3 rearrangement, sequence reads were collapsed and filtered. For each sample, productive Simpson clonality was calculated as the square root of Simpson's diversity index over productive rearrangements. TCRdb provides this immuneACCESS table in a form limited to in-frame rearrangements. Some clones are lacking; in checked studies, under half of them reflect an unresolved V gene, and why the rest are absent is not known. V and J calls and clone size are copied from that table; D and trimming were computed from the DNA. The sample has 140,000 or so clones on record, around four fifths of them singletons. Clones ranked in the top ten supply less than 4% of the sample.

The entry originates in a study of blood T cell repertoires in COVID-19 (dated by TCRdb to the early 2020s). Study-level background: The collaborator samples originated in the United States, Italy and Spain and spanned the acute and convalescent phases of COVID-19. The prospective study material was composed of cDNA or gDNA derived from T cells, B-cell-depleted T cells, or PBMCs. Subjects who had been exposed to COVID-19, were actively infected with it, or had recovered from it provided the deeply sampled blood TCRbeta repertoires that made up the dataset. The repertoires were released in a freely available public database intended as a resource for research on the immune response to SARS-CoV-2. The samples were drawn from the first 160 participants of the ongoing ImmuneRACE study and from more than 1,000 subjects provided by 6 global collaborators. Sample metadata almost always included a de-identified subject ID, COVID-19 status, age in years and sex. Where available, HLA class I and class II types were taken from metadata supplied by the sample provider and were not determined by assay-based typing. The research as a whole found: The amount of clinical and demographic metadata varied by source and participant and was provided uncurated.

The cysteine opens and the phenylalanine closes a CDR3 of 16 amino acids. The only DNA kept is the CDR3, 48 bases in frame from the first base. V is shortened by 2 bases, J by 1 base, and the region joining them spans 13 bases. As encoded in the germline V gene, CDR1 is MNHEY while CDR2 is SVGEGT. The V and J segments used are TRBV6-2 or TRBV6-3 and TRBJ2-3, and perhaps TRBD2 as D gene, on 5 matching bases. The sequencing sample was made of PBMCs or T cells enriched from blood (not recorded which). This clonotype was sampled from a woman aged 50 to 65 with acute COVID-19. CDR3 protein: CASSYGGPRGTDTQYF. The nucleotide sequence reads TGTGCCAGCAGTTACGGCGGGCCTCGTGGCACAGATACGCAGTATTTT.